The 21 T cell receptor beta chains listed next were all sequenced from one sample in a study of blood T cell repertoires in COVID-19. Assay: immunoSEQ multiplex PCR; the TCRdb copy retains only in-frame clones and omits some. The sample lists around 200,000 clones, roughly 80% occurring once. Input material: peripheral blood. The receptors shown here come from a woman between 45 and 65 years old with acute or convalescent COVID-19.

This chain uses TRBV9 with TRBJ2-2; tentatively, D is TRBD1 (6 bases). The CDR3 sequence is 16 residues long. The germline V gene has CDR1 SGDLS and CDR2 YYNGEE. Deletions cut 0 bases from V and 2 bases from J, with 11 bases between. CDR3 sequence (DNA): TGTGCCAGCAGCGTAGGATGGGACACTAACACCGGGGAGCTGTTTTTT. It specifies CASSVGWDTNTGELFF.

The V and J genes are TRBV19 and TRBJ2-1; 8 nucleotides align to TRBD2. Trimming removed 4 bases from V and 0 bases from J; junction bases left unmatched: 5. Germline-derived CDR1 and CDR2 are LNHDA and SQIVND (reference sequence). There are 16 residues in the CDR3. The CDR3 nucleotides read TGTGCCAGTAGTACACCCGGGACTAGCTCCTACAATGAGCAGTTCTTC. As protein: CASSTPGTSSYNEQFF.

Concerning this clone itself: Other DNA variants within this sample encode the same CDR3. The J gene is TRBJ2-7, the V gene TRBV15, with D possibly TRBD2 on 7 matching bases. V lost 9 bases, J lost 0 bases, and 21 bases lay in between. Germline V CDR1 and CDR2: LNHNV, YYDKDF (reference sequence). This CDR3 has 16 residues. In nucleotides, the CDR3 is TGTGCCACGAGCCGGGGTGGGGGGGCCCCCTCCTACGAGCAGTACTTC. Protein: CATSRGGGAPSYEQYF.

J is TRBJ2-7 and V is TRBV3-1 (or the pseudogene TRBV3-2); 7 bases agree with TRBD2. Losses at the gene ends were 2 bases for V and 0 bases for J; bases not matched to a gene: 7. The CDR3 is 16 residues long. Per the germline V gene, CDR1 is LGHDT and CDR2 is YNNKEL (reference sequence). The DNA for the CDR3 is TGTGCCAGCAGCCAATCAGGCGGACTAGTCTCCTACGAGCAGTACTTC. Translating it yields CASSQSGGLVSYEQYF.

The rearrangement joins TRBV5-1 to TRBJ1-6, with a tentative D call TRBD1 (6 bases). There are 16 residues in the CDR3. Looked up from germline, CDR1 is SGHRS and CDR2 is YFSETQ. V was pared by 0 bases and J by 9 bases, with 16 bases between. CDR3 sequence: CASSLGQAREGSPLHF. The CDR3 DNA sequence: TGCGCCAGCAGCTTGGGACAGGCGCGCGAAGGTTCACCCCTCCACTTT.

J is TRBJ2-2 and V is TRBV7-9, with D uncertain. The CDR3 is 13 amino acids. The V end was cut by 2 bases, the J end by 6 bases, with 7 bases between. Germline V lookup: CDR1 SEHNR, CDR2 FQNEAQ (reference sequence). The CDR3 is CASSLRVPGELFF. The CDR3 nucleotides read TGTGCCAGCAGCTTAAGAGTTCCCGGGGAGCTGTTTTTT.

This clone occurred a few times. The V and J genes are TRBV10-1 and TRBJ2-1; 12 nucleotides align to TRBD1. The germline V gene encodes CDR1 WNHNN and CDR2 SYGVQD (reference sequence). This CDR3 is built from 15 residues. After removal of 6 bases from V and 5 bases from J, the junction contained 5 bases not matched to a gene. CDR3 nucleotide sequence: TGCGCCAGCAGACAGGGACAGGGGGCAAACAATGAGCAGTTCTTC. The encoded protein is CASRQGQGANNEQFF.

This clone was counted a single time. CDR3 loop: CASSEIAGDETQYF. The CDR3 bases are TGTGCCAGCAGTGAAATAGCGGGGGATGAGACCCAGTACTTC. V is TRBV25-1 and J is TRBJ2-5, with 9 bases identical to TRBD2. CDR1 and CDR2 from the germline V gene are MGHDK and SYGVNS. The ends lost 2 bases at V and 5 bases at J; junction bases unmatched: 3. The CDR3 is 14 amino acids.

The chain has TRBV18 and TRBJ1-6; weak D call: TRBD1 (6 bases). Trimming shortened V by 2 bases and J by 7 bases, and 12 bases separated the two germline ends. CDR1 and CDR2 from the germline V gene are KGHSH and LQKENI. There are 15 residues in the CDR3. DNA for the CDR3: TGTGCCAGCTCACCATCGGGGACACGGAATTCACCCCTCCACTTT. Translated: CASSPSGTRNSPLHF.

The V call is TRBV24-1, the J call TRBJ2-1; tentative D call: TRBD1 (5 bases). CDR1 and CDR2 (germline): KGHDR, SFDVKD. V dropped 0 bases and J dropped 8 bases, with 16 bases sitting between them. This CDR3 region has 16 residues. For the CDR3, the DNA is TGTGCCACCAGTGATTTGGACCAGGGTAAGGGCGATGAGCAGTTCTTC. Amino acid sequence: CATSDLDQGKGDEQFF.

V usage is TRBV19 and J usage is TRBJ2-7, with TRBD1 identical over 9 bases. This CDR3 is built from 16 residues. The germline V gene has CDR1 LNHDA and CDR2 SQIVND (reference sequence). J gave up 1 base and V 6 bases, and 10 bases lay outside the gene matches. CDR3 in DNA: TGTGCCAGTAGCCAGAGCCGGGACAGGGTATCCTACGAGCAGTACTTC. It encodes CASSQSRDRVSYEQYF. Complete variable domain (other parts from reference TRBV19 and TRBJ2-7): DGGITQSPKYLFRKEGQNVTLSCEQNLNHDAMYWYRQDPGQGLRLIYYSQIVNDFQKGDIAEGYSVSREKKESFPLTVTSAQKNPTAFYLCASSQSRDRVSYEQYFGPGTRLTVT.

The rearrangement joins TRBV10-1 to TRBJ1-2; TRBD1 matches at 9 bases. Germline CDR1 is WNHNN and CDR2 is SYGVQD (reference sequence). The CDR3 extends over 13 amino acids. V lost 4 bases and J lost 10; bases outside the gene matches: 7. The CDR3 region has the DNA TGCGCCAGCAGTGGTTCCACAGGGGGCCACTACACCTTC. It specifies CASSGSTGGHYTF.

The chain uses TRBV28 and TRBJ2-1, with 9 nucleotides matching TRBD2. The germline V gene encodes CDR1 MDHEN and CDR2 SYDVKM. This CDR3 spans 15 amino acids. V lost 4 bases to trimming and J lost 8 bases; unmatched junction nucleotides: 9. The chain's CDR3 is CASSSIAGEGYEQFF. The DNA of the CDR3 is TGTGCCAGCAGTTCTATAGCGGGAGAGGGTTATGAGCAGTTCTTC.

The V and J genes are TRBV5-6 and TRBJ2-7, with D tentatively TRBD2 (5 bases). The CDR3 contains 11 residues. The V end lost 4 bases, the J end lost 7 bases, and 9 bases lay between the germline ends. CDR1 is SGHDT, CDR2 YYEEEE, per germline. CDR3 region: CASSPPGEQYF. The CDR3 bases are TGTGCCAGCAGCCCCCCGGGAGAGCAGTACTTC.

CDR3 nucleotides: TGCGCCAGCAGCTTGTGGACAGGGACAGATACGCAGTATTTT. This encodes CASSLWTGTDTQYF. This chain joins TRBV5-1 and TRBJ2-3; 8 bases fit TRBD1. Trimming took 1 base from V and 3 from J; bases not matched to a gene: 1. The germline V gene encodes CDR1 SGHRS and CDR2 YFSETQ. The CDR3 totals 14 residues.

The chain couples TRBV6-5 to TRBJ2-7, with TRBD1 matching 8 bases. V dropped 7 bases and J dropped 2; count of bases not matched to a gene: 7. Germline V gene lookup returns CDR1 MNHEY and CDR2 SVGAGI. The CDR3 covers 14 residues. The CDR3 DNA follows: TGTGCCAGCATGAGGTCAGGGGGCACCTACGAGCAGTACTTC. It codes for CASMRSGGTYEQYF.

This clone has only one observation. This CDR3 is CASSLELKNTGELFF. CDR3 nucleotide sequence: TGTGCCAGCAGCTTAGAACTTAAGAACACCGGGGAGCTGTTTTTT. The chain uses TRBV7-2 and TRBJ2-2; D unclear. The ends were cut back, 1 base at V and 1 base at J, with 7 bases in the middle. The CDR3 contains 15 residues. Germline V lookup: CDR1 SGHTA, CDR2 FQGNSA.

The chain uses TRBV5-1 and TRBJ2-3; the match to TRBD2 covers 9 bases. This CDR3 is 14 amino acids long. V dropped 5 bases and J dropped 1; count of bases not matched to a gene: 2. Germline-derived CDR1 and CDR2 are SGHRS and YFSETQ. In DNA, the CDR3 is TGCGCCAGCAGTGCGGGGGGGCGCACAGATACGCAGTATTTT. Translating gives CASSAGGRTDTQYF.

The CDR3 loop reads CAWSVQGFTEAFF. The CDR3 coding sequence is TGTGCCTGGAGTGTGCAGGGTTTTACTGAAGCTTTCTTT. This sequence joins TRBV30 and TRBJ1-1; D might be TRBD1 (5 bases). V dropped 0 bases and J dropped 5 bases, with 10 bases sitting between them. Germline V lookup: CDR1 GTSNPN, CDR2 SVGIG (reference sequence). The CDR3 is 13 amino acids.

The gene calls are TRBV29-1 and TRBJ2-3; 7 bases map to TRBD1. V dropped 2 bases and J dropped 8; count of bases not matched to a gene: 4. This CDR3 spans 12 amino acids. The germline CDR1 and CDR2 sequences are SQVTM and ANQGSEA. The CDR3 sequence: CSVEMGQTTQYF. CDR3 in DNA: TGCAGCGTTGAAATGGGACAGACTACGCAGTATTTT.

The chain has TRBV7-8 and TRBJ2-7; D perhaps matches TRBD2 (5 bases). CDR3 length: 16 amino acids. V was trimmed by 1 base and J by 0 bases, leaving 13 bases between them. Germline-derived CDR1 and CDR2 are SGHVS and FQNEAQ. The CDR3 bases are TGTGCCAGCAGCTTAGTAACTAGTTATAGCTCCTACGAGCAGTACTTC. Translating gives CASSLVTSYSSYEQYF. Complete variable domain (other parts from reference TRBV7-8 and TRBJ2-7): GAGVSQSPRYKVAKRGQDVALRCDPISGHVSLFWYQQALGQGPEFLTYFQNEAQLDKSGLPSDRFFAERPEGSVSTLKIQRTQQEDSAVYLCASSLVTSYSSYEQYFGPGTRLTVT.